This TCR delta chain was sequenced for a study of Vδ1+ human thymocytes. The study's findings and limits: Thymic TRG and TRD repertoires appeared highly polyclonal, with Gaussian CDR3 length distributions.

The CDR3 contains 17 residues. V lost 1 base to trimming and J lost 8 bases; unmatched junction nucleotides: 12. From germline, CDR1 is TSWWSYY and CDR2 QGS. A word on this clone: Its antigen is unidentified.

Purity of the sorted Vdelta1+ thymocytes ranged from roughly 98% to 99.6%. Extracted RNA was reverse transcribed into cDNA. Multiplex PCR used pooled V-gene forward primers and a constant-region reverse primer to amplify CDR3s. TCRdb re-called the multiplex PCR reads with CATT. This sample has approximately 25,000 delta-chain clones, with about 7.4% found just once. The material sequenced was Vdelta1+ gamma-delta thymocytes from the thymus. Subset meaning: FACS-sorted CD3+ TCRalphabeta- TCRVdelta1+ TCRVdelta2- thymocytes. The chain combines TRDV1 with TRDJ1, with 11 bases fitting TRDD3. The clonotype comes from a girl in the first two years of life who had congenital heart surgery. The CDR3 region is CALGEPAYVGDTAKLIF. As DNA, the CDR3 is TGTGCTCTTGGGGAACCGGCCTATGTGGGGGATACGGCCAAACTCATCTTT.